Following are 22 T cell receptor beta chains from one sample sequenced in a study of blood T cell repertoires in COVID-19. Generated by immunoSEQ multiplex PCR, the TCRdb table keeps only in-frame clones and is missing some. The repertoire consists of approximately 190,000 clones, with over 80% occurring once and the leading ten covering 3.2%. Sequenced input: PBMCs or T cells enriched from blood (not recorded which). The receptor source for this set is a woman aged 25 to 39 who had been exposed to COVID-19.

The V gene is TRBV11-3, the J gene TRBJ2-6, with D perhaps TRBD1 (6 bases). This CDR3 is 14 amino acids long. V was clipped by 4 bases and J by 4 bases, with 8 bases between them. Germline V lookup: CDR1 SGHNT, CDR2 YENEEA. CDR3 residues: CASSSGQGANVLTF. The CDR3 nucleotides are TGTGCCAGCAGCTCCGGACAGGGGGCCAACGTCCTGACTTTC. Based on the CDR3 plus reference TRBV11-3 and TRBJ2-6, the full variable domain is EAGVVQSPRYKIIEKKQPVAFWCNPISGHNTLYWYLQNLGQGPELLIRYENEEAVDDSQLPKDRFSAERLKGVDSTLKIQPAELGDSAVYLCASSSGQGANVLTFGAGSRLTVL.

The chain uses TRBV6-5 and TRBJ1-1, with 7 bases matching TRBD1. The CDR3 sequence is 16 residues long. Trimming at V came to 0 bases and at J to 3 bases, leaving 7 bases not matched to a gene. Per the germline V gene, CDR1 is MNHEY and CDR2 is SVGAGI. The CDR3: CASSYSPGGLDTEAFF. The CDR3 nucleotides read TGTGCCAGCAGTTACTCCCCAGGGGGTTTGGACACTGAAGCTTTCTTT.

This clone was counted a few times. This chain links TRBV11-2 with TRBJ1-3, with 9 nucleotides matching TRBD1. J lost 4 bases, V lost 0 bases, and 4 bases had no gene match. Germline values: CDR1 SGHAT, CDR2 FQNNGV. The CDR3 consists of 16 residues. In DNA, the CDR3 is TGTGCCAGCAGCTTAGATCTGACAGGGGGAGGAAACACCATATATTTT. This gives the protein CASSLDLTGGGNTIYF.

The chain is built from TRBV7-3 and TRBJ1-2; TRBD1 aligns across 7 bases. The CDR3 runs 13 residues. Germline CDR1 is SGHTA and CDR2 is FQGTGA. V lost 6 bases to trimming and J lost 13 bases; unmatched junction nucleotides: 14. The CDR3 DNA sequence: TGTGCCAGCAGTTCGACCGAAGCGACAGGGTCCACCTTC. Residues: CASSSTEATGSTF.

This clone has only a few counts. The chain recombines TRBV20-1 with TRBJ2-5; 9 positions match TRBD2. J was trimmed by 5 bases and V by 3 bases; bases with no gene match: 7. Germline V lookup: CDR1 DFQATT, CDR2 SNEGSKA (reference sequence). The CDR3 is made up of 14 amino acids. The CDR3 bases are TGCAGTGCTAGTTCCCTAGCGGGGTTTGAGACCCAGTACTTC. Translated: CSASSLAGFETQYF.

The gene calls are TRBV13 and TRBJ1-1, with TRBD1 matching over 8 bases. The CDR3 sequence is 17 residues long. V was pared by 2 bases and J by 2 bases, with 10 bases of the junction left unmatched. CDR1 and CDR2 (germline): PRHDT, FYEKMQ (reference sequence). The CDR3: CASSLPPRDRGNTEAFF. DNA for the CDR3: TGTGCCAGCAGCTTACCCCCCCGTGACAGGGGAAACACTGAAGCTTTCTTT.

V and J are TRBV19 and TRBJ2-2; 7 bases agree with TRBD2. J lost 7 bases, V lost 11 bases, and 13 bases had no gene match. The CDR3 extends over 14 amino acids. Germline-derived CDR1 and CDR2 are LNHDA and SQIVND (reference sequence). CDR3 nucleotides: TGTGCCGCCCAGCCCGGGACTACACTCGGGGAGCTGTTTTTT. It codes for CAAQPGTTLGELFF.

The chain carries TRBV5-1 and TRBJ2-7; 9 bases map to TRBD1. The CDR3 consists of 17 residues. Trimming at V came to 5 bases and at J to 2 bases, leaving 14 bases not matched to a gene. Germline CDR1 SGHRS, CDR2 YFSETQ. The CDR3 loop is CASSFGTGNFYPYEQYF. CDR3 DNA: TGCGCCAGCAGTTTCGGGACAGGGAATTTTTACCCCTACGAGCAGTACTTC.

The V and J genes are TRBV9 and TRBJ1-1; TRBD1 aligns across 10 bases. J was trimmed by 8 bases and V by 0 bases; bases with no gene match: 7. The CDR3 is 15 residues long. In germline, CDR1 is SGDLS, CDR2 YYNGEE. The DNA for the CDR3 is TGTGCCAGCAGCGTAGATCCGGGACAGGGGTCCGAAGCTTTCTTT. Protein sequence: CASSVDPGQGSEAFF.

This chain joins TRBV6-5 and TRBJ1-1; possible D gene TRBD1, 5 bases. Germline values: CDR1 MNHEY, CDR2 SVGAGI. The V end lost 7 bases, the J end lost 5 bases, and 17 bases lay between the germline ends. The CDR3 contains 14 residues. As DNA, the CDR3 is TGTGCCAGCAACGGTCCCGGGGGTTTTACTGAAGCTTTCTTT. Amino acids: CASNGPGGFTEAFF.

V gene TRBV19 combines with J gene TRBJ1-1; D gene uncertain. The CDR3 is 12 amino acids. Germline V lookup: CDR1 LNHDA, CDR2 SQIVND (reference sequence). Trimming took 2 bases from V and 1 from J, leaving 2 bases between them. The CDR3 DNA is TGTGCCAGTAGTATACAGAACACTGAAGCTTTCTTT. Translation: CASSIQNTEAFF.

This clone was seen just once. This chain uses TRBV11-2 with TRBJ1-4; a possible D gene is TRBD1 (5 bases). This CDR3 contains 15 residues. Looked up from germline, CDR1 is SGHAT and CDR2 is FQNNGV. V lost 0 bases, J lost 5 bases, and 10 bases lay in between. The CDR3 is CASSLDGAGNEKLFF. DNA of the CDR3: TGTGCCAGCAGCTTAGATGGGGCAGGGAATGAAAAACTGTTTTTT.

The genes are TRBV5-6 and TRBJ2-7; D call uncertain. CDR1 and CDR2 from the germline V gene are SGHDT and YYEEEE. The CDR3 covers 11 residues. V shed 0 bases and J shed 6 bases, with 4 bases lying between them. The CDR3 coding sequence is TGTGCCAGCAGCTTGGTCGGCGAGCAGTACTTC. Its protein product is CASSLVGEQYF.

The CDR3 sequence: CASSLDQGGNTIYF. The CDR3 DNA reads as TGCGCCAGCAGCTTGGACCAGGGGGGAAACACCATATATTTT. The J gene is TRBJ1-3, the V gene TRBV5-1, with D possibly TRBD1 on 6 matching bases. V was cut by 0 bases and J by 4 bases, with 8 bases left in between. Germline V gene data show CDR1 as SGHRS and CDR2 as YFSETQ. The CDR3 consists of 14 residues.

This clone was picked up a small number of times. The rearrangement uses TRBV9 and TRBJ2-2; 9 nucleotides agree with TRBD1. V was pared by 0 bases and J by 6 bases, with 9 bases of the junction left unmatched. The germline gives CDR1 SGDLS, CDR2 YYNGEE. The CDR3 loop spans 17 amino acids. The CDR3, as DNA: TGTGCCAGCAGCGTAGACGCCGGGACAGGGTCGCCCGGGGAGCTGTTTTTT. Translation gives CASSVDAGTGSPGELFF.

Only one count was recorded for this clone. This chain links TRBV6-6 with TRBJ2-7; no firm D call. Trimming cost V 6 bases and J 3 bases, with 9 bases left between them. The CDR3 is made up of 12 amino acids. In germline, CDR1 is MNHNY, CDR2 SVGAGI (reference sequence). The CDR3 sequence: CASSQTSYEQYF. The CDR3 coding sequence is TGTGCCAGCAGCCAGACAAGCTACGAGCAGTACTTC.

The chain joins TRBV27 to TRBJ1-5, with D possibly matching TRBD1 (6 bases). Trimming removed 5 bases from V and 0 bases from J, with 11 bases in between. The germline CDR1 and CDR2 sequences are MNHEY and SMNVEV (reference sequence). The CDR3 is made up of 15 amino acids. The CDR3 loop reads CASSGGAYSNQPQHF. The CDR3 DNA reads TGTGCCAGCAGTGGGGGGGCTTATAGCAATCAGCCCCAGCATTTT.

The chain employs TRBV7-9 and TRBJ1-2, with 7 bases fitting TRBD1. The junction had 8 bases not matched to a gene; V was cut back by 5 bases and J by 8 bases. Germline CDR1 SEHNR, CDR2 FQNEAQ (reference sequence). The length of the CDR3 is 13 residues. CDR3 DNA: TGTGCCAGCAGCCCTGACAGGGCGAAGGGCTACACCTTC. Translated, it gives CASSPDRAKGYTF.

This clone was recorded many times. The chain combines TRBV27 with TRBJ2-1; D uncertain. There are 12 residues in the CDR3. Germline V gene data show CDR1 as MNHEY and CDR2 as SMNVEV (reference sequence). With 2 bases removed from V and 7 bases from J, the gap between germline ends came to 6 bases. CDR3: CASSLGPNEQFF. For the CDR3, the DNA is TGTGCCAGCAGTTTAGGGCCTAATGAGCAGTTCTTC.

The rearrangement uses TRBV14 and TRBJ1-1, with D unresolved. Trimming pared 3 bases from V and 5 bases from J, leaving 16 bases between. CDR1 is SGHDN, CDR2 FVKESK, per germline. This CDR3 is built from 15 residues. CDR3 loop: CASSQSFGGITEAFF. CDR3 DNA sequence: TGTGCCAGCAGCCAGAGTTTCGGCGGGATTACTGAAGCTTTCTTT. The complete variable domain, with remaining parts taken from reference TRBV14 and TRBJ1-1, reads EAGVTQFPSHSVIEKGQTVTLRCDPISGHDNLYWYRRVMGKEIKFLLHFVKESKQDESGMPNNRFLAERTGGTYSTLKVQPAELEDSGVYFCASSQSFGGITEAFFGQGTRLTVV.

This clone was seen only once. V usage is TRBV5-1 and J usage is TRBJ1-2; the D is unclear. CDR1 is SGHRS, CDR2 YFSETQ, per germline. V lost 0 bases to trimming and J lost 7 bases, with 10 bases between them. This CDR3 region has 13 residues. The CDR3 here is CASSLGRFVGYTF. CDR3 DNA sequence: TGCGCCAGCAGCTTGGGTCGGTTCGTTGGCTACACCTTC.

The J gene is TRBJ2-7, the V gene TRBV27; no firm D call. The ends were cut back, 2 bases at V and 9 bases at J, with 8 bases in the middle. Germline CDR1 reads MNHEY; CDR2 reads SMNVEV (reference sequence). CDR3 length: 11 amino acids. The CDR3 reads CASSLGARQYF. In nucleotides, the CDR3 is TGTGCCAGCAGTTTAGGAGCTCGGCAGTACTTC.